This TCR beta chain was found in a study of blood T cell repertoires in COVID-19 (TCRdb year 2020). With regard to the full study: Samples from collaborators originated in the United States, Italy and Spain and spanned both the acute and convalescent phases of COVID-19. The material from the prospective study consisted of cDNA or gDNA derived from T cells, B-cell-depleted T cells, or PBMCs. Subjects who had been exposed to COVID-19, were actively infected with it, or had recovered from it provided the deeply sampled blood TCRbeta repertoires that made up the dataset. The repertoires were released in a freely available public database intended as a resource for research on the immune response to SARS-CoV-2. The samples were drawn from two sources: the first 160 participants of the ongoing ImmuneRACE study, and 1,000 to 1,500 subjects contributed by 6 global collaborators. Sample metadata almost always included a de-identified subject ID, COVID-19 status, age in years and sex. Where available, HLA class I and class II types were obtained from metadata supplied by the sample provider rather than from assay-based typing.

TCRbeta CDR3 regions were amplified from genomic DNA by means of the immunoSEQ Assay, a bias-controlled multiplex PCR. The authors' pipeline ran thus. The number of nucleated cells in each sample was estimated from the amplification of reference gene primers within the assay. Sequence reads were collapsed and filtered to measure the absolute abundance of every unique TCRbeta CDR3 rearrangement. Productive Simpson clonality was computed per sample as the square root of Simpson's diversity index over productive rearrangements. TCRdb carries this immuneACCESS record with in-frame sequences only. Its versions omit some clonotypes, under half of them owing to an unresolved V gene in the studies checked, with the rest unexplained. V, J and clone size derive from that table, while D and trimming were established from the DNA sequence. The sample records approximately 25,000 clones, roughly 80% of which are singletons. The ten biggest clones cover approximately 61% of the sample.

Looking up the germline V gene (reference sequence) yields CDR1 MNHNY and CDR2 SVGAGI. From the cysteine up to the phenylalanine, the CDR3 has a length of 14 residues. This entry keeps only the CDR3 DNA: 42 bases, framed from base 1. Whole blood was collected in K2EDTA tubes by collaborating institutions according to the institutions' own protocols. Collaborator samples were shipped for TCRbeta analysis as frozen whole blood, isolated PBMCs, or DNA extracted from either sample type. Beyond this particular receptor, the publication reports: How much clinical and demographic metadata was included differed by source and by participant, and the metadata was provided uncurated.

With respect to this clone: Its antigen remains unidentified. The junction shows a germline mismatch at one end, possibly a read error.

This chain is built from TRBV6-6 and TRBJ1-5, and 9 junction bases match TRBD1. The sequencing input was peripheral blood. The receptor's source is a woman over 75 with acute or convalescent COVID-19. The CDR3: CASSSTGGKQPQHF. The sequenced DNA is TGTGCCAGCAGTTCCACAGGGGGCAAGCAGCCCCAGCATTTT.